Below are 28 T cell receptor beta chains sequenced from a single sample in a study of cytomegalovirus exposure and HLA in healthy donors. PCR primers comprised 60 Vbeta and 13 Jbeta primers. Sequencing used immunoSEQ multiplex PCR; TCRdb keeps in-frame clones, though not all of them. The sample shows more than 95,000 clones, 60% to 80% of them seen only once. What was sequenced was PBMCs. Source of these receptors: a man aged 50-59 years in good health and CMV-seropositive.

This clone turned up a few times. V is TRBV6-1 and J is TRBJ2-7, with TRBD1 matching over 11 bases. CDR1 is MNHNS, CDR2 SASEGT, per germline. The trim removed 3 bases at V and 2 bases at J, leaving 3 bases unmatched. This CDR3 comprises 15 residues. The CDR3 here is CASSEDRGLAYEQYF. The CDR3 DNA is TGTGCCAGCAGTGAGGACAGGGGGCTGGCCTACGAGCAGTACTTC.

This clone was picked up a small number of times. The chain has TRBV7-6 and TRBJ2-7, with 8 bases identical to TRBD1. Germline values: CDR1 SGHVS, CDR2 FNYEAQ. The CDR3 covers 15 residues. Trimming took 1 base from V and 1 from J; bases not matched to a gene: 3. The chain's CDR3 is CASSLDDRGSYEQYF. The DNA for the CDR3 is TGTGCCAGCAGCTTAGATGACAGGGGTTCCTACGAGCAGTACTTC.

The CDR3 DNA follows: TGTGCCACCAGCAGGGGCTCAGGGGACTACGAGCAGTACTTC. This encodes CATSRGSGDYEQYF. J is TRBJ2-7 and V is TRBV15; TRBD1 is a possible D gene (6 bases). The CDR3 is 14 amino acids. CDR1 LNHNV and CDR2 YYDKDF come from the germline V gene (reference sequence). Trimming shortened V by 3 bases and J by 3 bases, and 12 bases separated the two germline ends.

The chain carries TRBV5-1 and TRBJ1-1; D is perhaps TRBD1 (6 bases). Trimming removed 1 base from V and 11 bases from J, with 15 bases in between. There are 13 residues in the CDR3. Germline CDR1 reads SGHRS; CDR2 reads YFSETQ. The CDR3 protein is CASSLKVGASAFF. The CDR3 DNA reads TGCGCCAGCAGCTTGAAGGTGGGGGCGTCGGCTTTCTTT.

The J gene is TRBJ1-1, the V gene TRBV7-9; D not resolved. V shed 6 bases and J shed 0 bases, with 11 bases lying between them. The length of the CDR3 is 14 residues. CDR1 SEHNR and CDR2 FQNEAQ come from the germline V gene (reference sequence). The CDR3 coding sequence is TGTGCCAGCAGTTTACAAGCCTTGAACACTGAAGCTTTCTTT. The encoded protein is CASSLQALNTEAFF.

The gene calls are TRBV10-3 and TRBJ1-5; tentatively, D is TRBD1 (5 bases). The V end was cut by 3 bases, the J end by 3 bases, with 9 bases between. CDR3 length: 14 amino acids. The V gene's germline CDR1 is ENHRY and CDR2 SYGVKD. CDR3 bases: TGTGCCATCAGTGACCCAGGGTACAATCAGCCCCAGCATTTT. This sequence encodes CAISDPGYNQPQHF.

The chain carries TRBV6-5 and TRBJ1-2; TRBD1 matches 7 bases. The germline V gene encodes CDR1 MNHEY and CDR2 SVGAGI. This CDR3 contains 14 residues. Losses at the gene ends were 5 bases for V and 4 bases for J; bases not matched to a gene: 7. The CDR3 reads CASSMKGAVYGYTF. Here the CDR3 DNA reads TGTGCCAGCAGTATGAAGGGGGCGGTCTATGGCTACACCTTC.

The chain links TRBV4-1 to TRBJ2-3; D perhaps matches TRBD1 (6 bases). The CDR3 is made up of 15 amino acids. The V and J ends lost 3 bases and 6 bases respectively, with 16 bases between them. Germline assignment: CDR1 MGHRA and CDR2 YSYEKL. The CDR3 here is CASSQMTGRRDTQYF. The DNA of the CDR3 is TGCGCCAGCAGCCAGATGACAGGACGGCGGGATACGCAGTATTTT.

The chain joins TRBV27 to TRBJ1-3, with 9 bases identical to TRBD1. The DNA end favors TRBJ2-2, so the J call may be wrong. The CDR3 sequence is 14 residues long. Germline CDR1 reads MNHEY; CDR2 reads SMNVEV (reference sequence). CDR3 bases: TGTGCCAGCAGTTTCTGGGACAGGGACGGGGAGCTGTTTTTT. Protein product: CASSFWDRDGELFF.

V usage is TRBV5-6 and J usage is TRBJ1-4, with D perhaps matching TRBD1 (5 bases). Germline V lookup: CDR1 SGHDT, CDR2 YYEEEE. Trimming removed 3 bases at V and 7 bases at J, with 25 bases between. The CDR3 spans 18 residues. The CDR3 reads CASSSLRAGGLRGEKLFF. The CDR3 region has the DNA TGTGCCAGCAGCTCACTTCGGGCGGGGGGACTGCGAGGTGAAAAACTGTTTTTT. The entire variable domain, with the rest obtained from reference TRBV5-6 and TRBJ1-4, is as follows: DAGVTQSPTHLIKTRGQQVTLRCSPKSGHDTVSWYQQALGQGPQFIFQYYEEEERQRGNFPDRFSGHQFPNYSSELNVNALLLGDSALYLCASSSLRAGGLRGEKLFFGSGTQLSVL.

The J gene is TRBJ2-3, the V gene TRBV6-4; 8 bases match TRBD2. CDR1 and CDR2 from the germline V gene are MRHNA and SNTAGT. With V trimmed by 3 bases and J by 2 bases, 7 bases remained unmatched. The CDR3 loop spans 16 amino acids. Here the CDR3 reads CASSEESSGPTDTQYF. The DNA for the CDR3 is TGTGCCAGCAGTGAGGAGTCTAGCGGGCCCACAGATACGCAGTATTTT.

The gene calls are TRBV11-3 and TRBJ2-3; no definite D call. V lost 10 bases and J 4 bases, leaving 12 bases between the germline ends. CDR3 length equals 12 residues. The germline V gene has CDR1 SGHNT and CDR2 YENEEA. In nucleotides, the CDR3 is TGTGCCACCTCCGAATCGGCAGATACGCAGTATTTT. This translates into CATSESADTQYF.

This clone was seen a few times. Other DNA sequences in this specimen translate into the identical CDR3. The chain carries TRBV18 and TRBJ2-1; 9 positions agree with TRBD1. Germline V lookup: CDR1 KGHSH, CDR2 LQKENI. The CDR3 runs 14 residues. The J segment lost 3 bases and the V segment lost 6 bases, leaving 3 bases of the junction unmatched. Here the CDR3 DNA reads TGTGCCAGCTCTCCGGGACAGGGCTACAATGAGCAGTTCTTC. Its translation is CASSPGQGYNEQFF.

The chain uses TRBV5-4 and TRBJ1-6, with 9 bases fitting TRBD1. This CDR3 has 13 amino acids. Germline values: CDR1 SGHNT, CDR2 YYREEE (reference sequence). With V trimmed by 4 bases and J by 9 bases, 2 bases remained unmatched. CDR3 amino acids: CASSLDRGSPLHF. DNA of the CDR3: TGTGCCAGCAGCCTGGACAGGGGTTCACCCCTCCACTTT.

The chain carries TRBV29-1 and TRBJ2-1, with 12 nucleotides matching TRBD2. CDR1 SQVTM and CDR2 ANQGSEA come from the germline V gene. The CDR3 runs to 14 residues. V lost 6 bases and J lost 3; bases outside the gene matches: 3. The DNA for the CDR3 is TGCAGCGTGCCGACTAGCGGGAGCTACAATGAGCAGTTCTTC. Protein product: CSVPTSGSYNEQFF.

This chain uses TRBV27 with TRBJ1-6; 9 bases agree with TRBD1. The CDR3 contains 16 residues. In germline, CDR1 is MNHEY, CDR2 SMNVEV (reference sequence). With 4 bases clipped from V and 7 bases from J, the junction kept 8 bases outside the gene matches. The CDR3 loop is CASSSMAGTGNSPLHF. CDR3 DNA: TGTGCCAGCAGTTCAATGGCCGGGACAGGGAATTCACCCCTCCACTTT.

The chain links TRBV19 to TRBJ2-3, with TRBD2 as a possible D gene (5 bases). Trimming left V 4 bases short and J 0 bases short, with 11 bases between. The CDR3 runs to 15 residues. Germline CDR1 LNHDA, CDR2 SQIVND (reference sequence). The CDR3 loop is CASSSGGPSTDTQYF. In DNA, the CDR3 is TGTGCCAGTAGTAGCGGAGGTCCTAGCACAGATACGCAGTATTTT.

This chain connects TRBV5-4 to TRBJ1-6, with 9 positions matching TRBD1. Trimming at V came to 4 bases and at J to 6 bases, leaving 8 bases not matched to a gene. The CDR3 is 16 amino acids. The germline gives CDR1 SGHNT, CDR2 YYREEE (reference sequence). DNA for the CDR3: TGTGCCAGCAGCCCGAGGACAGGGGCCAGTAATTCACCCCTCCACTTT. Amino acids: CASSPRTGASNSPLHF.

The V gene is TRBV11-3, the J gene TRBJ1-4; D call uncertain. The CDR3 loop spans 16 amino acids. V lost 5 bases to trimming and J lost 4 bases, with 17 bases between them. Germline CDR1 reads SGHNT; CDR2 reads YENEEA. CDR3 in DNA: TGTGCCAGCAGCCATCCCGGGAGGGCGGATAATGAAAAACTGTTTTTT. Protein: CASSHPGRADNEKLFF. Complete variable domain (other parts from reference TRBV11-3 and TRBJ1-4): EAGVVQSPRYKIIEKKQPVAFWCNPISGHNTLYWYLQNLGQGPELLIRYENEEAVDDSQLPKDRFSAERLKGVDSTLKIQPAELGDSAVYLCASSHPGRADNEKLFFGSGTQLSVL.

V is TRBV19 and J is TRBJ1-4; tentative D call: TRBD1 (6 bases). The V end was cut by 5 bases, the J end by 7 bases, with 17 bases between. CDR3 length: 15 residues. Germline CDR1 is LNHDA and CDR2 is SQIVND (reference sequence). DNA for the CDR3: TGTGCCAGTAGTGCACAGGGTAGTATGGGTGAAAAACTGTTTTTT. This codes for CASSAQGSMGEKLFF.

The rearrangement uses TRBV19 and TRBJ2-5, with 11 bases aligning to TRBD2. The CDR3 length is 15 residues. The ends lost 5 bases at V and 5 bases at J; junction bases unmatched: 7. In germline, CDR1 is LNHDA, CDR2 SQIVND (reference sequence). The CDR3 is CASSWASGGSETQYF. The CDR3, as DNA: TGTGCCAGTAGTTGGGCTAGCGGGGGGTCGGAGACCCAGTACTTC.

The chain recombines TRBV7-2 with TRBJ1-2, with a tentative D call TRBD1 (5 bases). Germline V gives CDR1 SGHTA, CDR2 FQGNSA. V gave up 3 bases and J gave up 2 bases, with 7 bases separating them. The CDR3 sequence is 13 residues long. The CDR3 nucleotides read TGTGCCAGCAGCTTGACAGAAAACTATGGCTACACCTTC. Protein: CASSLTENYGYTF.

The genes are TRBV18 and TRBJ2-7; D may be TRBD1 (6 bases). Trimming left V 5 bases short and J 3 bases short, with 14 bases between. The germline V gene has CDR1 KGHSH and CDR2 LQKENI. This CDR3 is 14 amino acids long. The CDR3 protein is CASSGGSGGYEQYF. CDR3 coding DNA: TGTGCCAGCTCAGGGGGCAGCGGCGGCTACGAGCAGTACTTC.

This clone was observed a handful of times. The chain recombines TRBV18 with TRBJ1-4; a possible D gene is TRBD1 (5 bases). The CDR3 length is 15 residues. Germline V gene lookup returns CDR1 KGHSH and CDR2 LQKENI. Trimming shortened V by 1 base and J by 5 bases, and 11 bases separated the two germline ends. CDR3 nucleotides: TGTGCCAGCTCACCACGGGCGGGACCGAATGAAAAACTGTTTTTT. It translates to CASSPRAGPNEKLFF. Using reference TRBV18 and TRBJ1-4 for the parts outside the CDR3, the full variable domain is NAGVMQNPRHLVRRRGQEARLRCSPMKGHSHVYWYRQLPEEGLKFMVYLQKENIIDESGMPKERFSAEFPKEGPSILRIQQVVRGDSAAYFCASSPRAGPNEKLFFGSGTQLSVL.

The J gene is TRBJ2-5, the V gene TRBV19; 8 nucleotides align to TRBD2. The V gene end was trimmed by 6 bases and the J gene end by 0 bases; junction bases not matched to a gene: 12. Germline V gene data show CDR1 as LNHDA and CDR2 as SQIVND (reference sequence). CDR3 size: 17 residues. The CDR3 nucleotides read TGTGCCAGTAGCCGGGGACGGAGCGGGGGCTACCAAGAGACCCAGTACTTC. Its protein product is CASSRGRSGGYQETQYF.

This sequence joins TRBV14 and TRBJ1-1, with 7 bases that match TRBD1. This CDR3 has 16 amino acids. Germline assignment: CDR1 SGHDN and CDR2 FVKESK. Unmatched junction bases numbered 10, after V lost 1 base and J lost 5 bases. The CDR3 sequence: CASSQASGTAPTEAFF. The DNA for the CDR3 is TGTGCCAGCAGCCAAGCTTCCGGGACAGCACCAACTGAAGCTTTCTTT. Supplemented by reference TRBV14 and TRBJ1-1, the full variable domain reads EAGVTQFPSHSVIEKGQTVTLRCDPISGHDNLYWYRRVMGKEIKFLLHFVKESKQDESGMPNNRFLAERTGGTYSTLKVQPAELEDSGVYFCASSQASGTAPTEAFFGQGTRLTVV.

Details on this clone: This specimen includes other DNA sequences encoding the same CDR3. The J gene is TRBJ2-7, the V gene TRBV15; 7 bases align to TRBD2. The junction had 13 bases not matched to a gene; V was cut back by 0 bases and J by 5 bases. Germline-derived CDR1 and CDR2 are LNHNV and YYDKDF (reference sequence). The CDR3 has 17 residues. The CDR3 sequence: CATSRDGGGIHSNEQYF. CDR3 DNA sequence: TGTGCCACCAGCAGAGATGGGGGAGGGATCCACTCGAACGAGCAGTACTTC.

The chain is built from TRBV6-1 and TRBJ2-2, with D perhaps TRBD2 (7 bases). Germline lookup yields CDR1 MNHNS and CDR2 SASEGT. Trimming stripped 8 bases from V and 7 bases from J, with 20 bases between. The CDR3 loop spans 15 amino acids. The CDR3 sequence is CASLGGLALNGELFF. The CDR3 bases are TGTGCCAGCTTGGGGGGGCTAGCGCTGAACGGGGAGCTGTTTTTT.